Listed below are T cell receptor beta chains from one sample, sequenced in a study of T cell responses to AZD1222 COVID-19 vaccine. The method was immunoSEQ multiplex PCR; TCRdb's version includes in-frame clones alone and lacks a portion of them. This sample has about 120,000 clones, with roughly 87% found just once. Material: peripheral blood, obtained 28 days after the second AZD1222 dose. The source of these receptors is an adult who received the AZD1222 COVID-19 vaccine. Each CDR3 is given with its conserved first and last residue. A D gene is named only where the DNA matches it firmly. Expanded clones are given a class, and other clones once, few, many or no size at all.

>TRBJ2-3|.|TRBV9|once
TGTGCCAGCAGCCTGGGAACAGGTAGCACAGATACGCAGTATTTT
CASSLGTGSTDTQYF
>TRBJ1-6|.|TRBV2|.
TGTGCCAGCAGCCGACAAAGCTATAATTCACCCCTCCACTTT
CASSRQSYNSPLHF
>TRBJ2-2|TRBD2|TRBV19|.
TGTGCCAGTAGTCCTAGCGGGGGCACCGGGGAGCTGTTTTTT
CASSPSGGTGELFF
>TRBJ2-7|TRBD1|TRBV7-3|.
TGTGCCAGCAGCCTGGGACAGGGGGATATGTACGAGCAGTACTTC
CASSLGQGDMYEQYF
>TRBJ2-2|TRBD2|TRBV7-9|.
TGTGCCAGCAGCCAAGGGACTAGCGGGGGCCTTAACACCGGGGAGCTGTTTTTT
CASSQGTSGGLNTGELFF
>TRBJ2-1|.|TRBV15|.
TGTGCCACCAGCAGAGGCTACAATGAGCAGTTCTTC
CATSRGYNEQFF
>TRBJ2-7|TRBD2|TRBV12-3/TRBV12-4|.
TGTGCCAGCCTGGTTGCGGGGGCCTACGAGCAGTACTTC
CASLVAGAYEQYF
>TRBJ2-6|TRBD1|TRBV27|.
TGTGCCAGCAGCCGAGTAGGGACAGGTACTCCTGGGGCCAACGTCCTGACTTTC
CASSRVGTGTPGANVLTF
>TRBJ1-2|.|TRBV5-1|.
TGCGCCAGCAGCTTTTCCCCGGCGGGGGACTATGGCTACACCTTC
CASSFSPAGDYGYTF
>TRBJ1-1|TRBD1|TRBV3-1/TRBV3-2|.
TGTGCCAGCAGCCTGACAGGGGACACTGAAGCTTTCTTT
CASSLTGDTEAFF
>TRBJ2-7|.|TRBV5-4|.
TGTGCCAGCAGCGCCACTCCCAGGGGGGAGGGCCTCGAGCAGTACTTC
CASSATPRGEGLEQYF
>TRBJ1-5|.|TRBV29-1|.
TGCAGCGTTTCACAGGGTAGCAATCAGCCCCAGCATTTT
CSVSQGSNQPQHF
>TRBJ1-1|TRBD1|TRBV6-2/TRBV6-3|.
TGTGCCAGCAGTTACCCCACAGGGGGTGTTTCCGGTGAAGCTTTCTTT
CASSYPTGGVSGEAFF
>TRBJ1-4|.|TRBV6-5|.
TGTGCCAGCAGTTTCACTATTAATGAAAAACTGTTTTTT
CASSFTINEKLFF
>TRBJ1-2|TRBD1|TRBV9|.
TGTGCCAGCAGCGTGGACAGGGGATCAGCTGGCTACACCTTC
CASSVDRGSAGYTF
>TRBJ1-2|TRBD1|TRBV27|few
TGTGCCAGCAGGGAGGGGGCAGGGGGCCGGTATGGCTACACCTTC
CASREGAGGRYGYTF
>TRBJ1-2|.|TRBV7-2|.
TGTGCCAGCAGCTTAGAACTGGGGGCGCGAGGCTATGGCTACACCTTC
CASSLELGARGYGYTF
>TRBJ2-1|TRBD2|TRBV4-2|.
TGTGCCAGCAGCCAAGTCCGGACTAGCCTCGAGCAGTTCTTC
CASSQVRTSLEQFF
>TRBJ1-2|TRBD1|TRBV11-2|.
TGTGCCAGCAGCTTAGAGCGGGACAGCTATGGCTACACCTTC
CASSLERDSYGYTF
>TRBJ1-4|TRBD1|TRBV11-1|once
TGTGCCAGCAGCTACGACAGGGGTAATGAAAAACTGTTTTTT
CASSYDRGNEKLFF
>TRBJ2-3|.|TRBV5-4|.
TGTGCCAGCAGCCTCGGGGTGTTTAGCACAGATACGCAGTATTTT
CASSLGVFSTDTQYF
>TRBJ2-7|TRBD2|TRBV14|.
TGTGCCAGCAGCTCCCCTGGGAGCGGGAGGAGCTCCTACGAGCAGTACTTC
CASSSPGSGRSSYEQYF
>TRBJ1-6|TRBD1|TRBV15|.
TGTGCCACCAGCAGCCGACAGGGCGGTAATTCACCCCTCCACTTT
CATSSRQGGNSPLHF
>TRBJ2-4|.|TRBV6-1|.
TGTGCCAGCAGTGAGGAAAAGGGAACAGGGAAGGCCAAAAACATTCAGTACTTC
CASSEEKGTGKAKNIQYF
>TRBJ1-4|TRBD1|TRBV19|.
TGTGCCAGTAGTATGGGGACAGGGTGGGGGAAACTGTTTTTT
CASSMGTGWGKLFF
>TRBJ2-7|.|TRBV18|.
TGTGCCAGCTCAGACAAACAGGGCCACCGGTACTTC
CASSDKQGHRYF
>TRBJ1-2|TRBD1|TRBV6-5|.
TGTGCCAGCAGTTACTCGAAACAGGGGGCAATCTATGGCTACACCTTC
CASSYSKQGAIYGYTF
>TRBJ2-4|TRBD1|TRBV7-9|.
TGTGCCAGCAGCTTAGACGGGGACAGTCCCGACCCATTC
CASSLDGDSPDPF
>TRBJ2-7|TRBD1|TRBV19|.
TGTGCCAGTAGTATCTCCACAGGGGGCCCCTACGAGCAGTACTTC
CASSISTGGPYEQYF
>TRBJ1-5|.|TRBV6-5|.
TGTGCCAGCACGAGTACTACGGAGCAGCCCCAGCATTTT
CASTSTTEQPQHF
>TRBJ1-2|TRBD1|TRBV9|once
TGTGCCAGCAGCGTTGAAGACAGGGGTCATGGCTACACCTTC
CASSVEDRGHGYTF
>TRBJ1-5|TRBD1|TRBV18|.
TGTGCCAGCTCACCCTGGACAGGGGATCAGCCCCAGCATTTT
CASSPWTGDQPQHF
>TRBJ2-2|.|TRBV24-1|.
TGTGCCACCAGTGACCCGGCGGGGACCGCGAACACCGGGGAGCTGTTTTTT
CATSDPAGTANTGELFF
>TRBJ2-3|.|TRBV28|.
TGTGCCAGCAGTTCCCCGGCCAGACTATTCACAGATACGCAGTATTTT
CASSSPARLFTDTQYF
>TRBJ1-2|.|TRBV7-8|.
TGTGCCAGCAGCCCAACCGAGTTCATGGCGAGCTATGGCTACACCTTC
CASSPTEFMASYGYTF
>TRBJ2-2|.|TRBV7-2|few
TGTGCCAGCAGCTACAACACCGGGGAGCTGTTTTTT
CASSYNTGELFF
>TRBJ1-5|.|TRBV2|.
TGTGCCAGCAGTGTTGGCAGGAGCAATCAGCCCCAGCATTTT
CASSVGRSNQPQHF
>TRBJ1-4|.|TRBV7-2|.
TGTGCCAGCAGCTTAGATCATGCAACTAATGAAAAACTGTTTTTT
CASSLDHATNEKLFF
>TRBJ1-4|TRBD1|TRBV4-3|.
TGCGCCAGCAGCCAAGATCTAGGACAGGGTGGTGAAAAACTGTTTTTT
CASSQDLGQGGEKLFF
>TRBJ2-6|.|TRBV7-9|.
TGTGCCAGCAGCTTAGATGGGCGGACTCCCTCTGGGGCCAACGTCCTGACTTTC
CASSLDGRTPSGANVLTF
>TRBJ1-6|TRBD1|TRBV7-9|.
TGTGCCAGCAGCTTCGGTCAGGGGGGTTACCTTAATTCACCCCTCCACTTT
CASSFGQGGYLNSPLHF